These 29 T cell receptor beta chains came from one sample sequenced in a study of patients and donors after allogeneic stem cell transplantation. Via MiXCR, TCRdb re-called the RT-PCR reads, giving one row per CDR3 protein. The table includes about 960,000 distinct CDR3 sequences, approximately 19% detected once. The sample consisted of blood, either unsorted or a sorted T cell fraction (not recorded which). Source of these receptors: a human donor who was either an allogeneic HSCT recipient or a stem cell or donor lymphocyte infusion donor (not recorded which). It is not recorded whose cells these are; they may come from a transplant donor.

The chain couples TRBV11-2 to TRBJ1-3; D possibly corresponds to TRBD1 (5 bases). The germline V gene encodes CDR1 SGHAT and CDR2 FQNNGV. V was shortened by 9 bases and J by 4 bases, with 16 bases between the two germline ends. The CDR3 is made up of 14 amino acids. DNA for the CDR3: TGTGCCAGTACTACAATGAGGGGAGGAAACACCATATATTTT. Amino acids: CASTTMRGGNTIYF.

This clonotype was seen repeatedly, ten times or more. This chain links TRBV12-3 or TRBV12-4 with TRBJ1-5, with 7 bases aligning to TRBD1. The CDR3 spans 11 residues. The junction had 0 bases not matched to a gene; V was cut back by 4 bases and J by 9 bases. The CDR3 loop reads CASSYRGPQHF. CDR3 coding DNA: TGTGCCAGCAGTTACAGGGGGCCCCAGCATTTT.

This clonotype was counted only a few times. V gene TRBV20-1 combines with J gene TRBJ2-5; D gene uncertain. Germline CDR1 is DFQATT and CDR2 is SNEGSKA (reference sequence). V shed 3 bases and J shed 1 base, with 6 bases lying between them. The CDR3 spans 12 residues. CDR3 nucleotide sequence: TGCAGTGCTAGTCTTACCCAAGAGACCCAGTACTTC. Its protein is CSASLTQETQYF.

This chain joins TRBV6-6 and TRBJ1-1; 7 nucleotides align to TRBD1. Looked up from germline, CDR1 is MNHNY and CDR2 is SVGAGI (reference sequence). The CDR3 consists of 13 residues. V lost 4 bases, J lost 11 bases, and 10 bases stayed unmatched. The CDR3 loop is CASSSQRGQDAFF. Written as DNA, the CDR3 is TGTGCCAGCAGTTCCCAGAGGGGGCAAGACGCTTTCTTT.

This clonotype turned up a few times. In nucleotides, the CDR3 is TGTGCCAGCAGTTTGACCGAGAATCCCTACGAGCAGTACTTC. Encoded protein: CASSLTENPYEQYF. V and J are TRBV27 and TRBJ2-7, with D uncertain. The germline CDR1 and CDR2 sequences are MNHEY and SMNVEV (reference sequence). This CDR3 contains 14 residues. V was cut by 3 bases and J by 2 bases, with 11 bases left in between.

This clonotype was observed a handful of times. The chain combines TRBV7-6 with TRBJ1-1, with a tentative D call TRBD1 (6 bases). Germline V gene data show CDR1 as SGHVS and CDR2 as FNYEAQ. The CDR3 consists of 12 residues. The ends were cut back, 0 bases at V and 11 bases at J, with 10 bases in the middle. The CDR3 here is CASSLAPGEAFF. In nucleotides, the CDR3 is TGTGCCAGCAGCTTAGCCCCAGGGGAGGCTTTCTTT.

The chain couples TRBV9 to TRBJ2-2; a possible D gene is TRBD1 (7 bases). The CDR3 is 17 residues long. Deletions cut 4 bases from V and 5 bases from J, with 21 bases between. Germline V CDR1 and CDR2: SGDLS, YYNGEE. CDR3 DNA sequence: TGTGCCAGCAGCACCCGCCAAGACAGGGCGGGGACCGGGGAGCTGTTTTTT. Translating it yields CASSTRQDRAGTGELFF.

The chain has TRBV15 and TRBJ2-6; D is undetermined. Germline lookup yields CDR1 LNHNV and CDR2 YYDKDF (reference sequence). Trimming removed 8 bases from V and 0 bases from J, with 8 bases in between. This CDR3 is 14 amino acids long. As DNA, the CDR3 is TGTGCCACCCATGCACCCTCTGGGGCCAACGTCCTGACTTTC. This codes for CATHAPSGANVLTF.

This clonotype was recorded a few times. This chain joins TRBV12-3 or TRBV12-4 and TRBJ1-1; D remains unclear. The CDR3 contains 14 residues. Trimming shortened V by 5 bases and J by 1 base, and 11 bases separated the two germline ends. The CDR3 DNA is TGTGCCAGCAGTCATGGCGCGGGGAACACTGAAGCTTTCTTT. Encoded protein: CASSHGAGNTEAFF.

This clonotype was picked up many times. The V gene is TRBV5-6, the J gene TRBJ2-3; no clear D. Germline values: CDR1 SGHDT, CDR2 YYEEEE. V was clipped by 1 base and J by 5 bases, with 5 bases between them. The CDR3 totals 12 residues. CDR3 amino acids: CASSLLVDTQYF. CDR3 in DNA: TGTGCCAGCAGCTTGTTGGTAGATACGCAGTATTTT. Using reference TRBV5-6 and TRBJ2-3 for the parts outside the CDR3, the full variable domain is DAGVTQSPTHLIKTRGQQVTLRCSPKSGHDTVSWYQQALGQGPQFIFQYYEEEERQRGNFPDRFSGHQFPNYSSELNVNALLLGDSALYLCASSLLVDTQYFGPGTRLTVL.

J is TRBJ2-1 and V is TRBV5-1; 9 bases are shared with TRBD1. V shed 8 bases and J 6 bases; nucleotides not matched to a gene: 6. Germline V gives CDR1 SGHRS, CDR2 YFSETQ. The CDR3 runs 13 residues. The CDR3 coding sequence is TGCGCCAGTGGACAGGGGCCCTCCAATGAGCAGTTCTTC. Its translation: CASGQGPSNEQFF.

The chain couples TRBV19 to TRBJ1-1; 9 bases match TRBD1. Per germline, CDR1 LNHDA and CDR2 SQIVND (reference sequence). V lost 7 bases to trimming and J lost 7 bases; unmatched junction nucleotides: 4. This CDR3 comprises 12 residues. The CDR3 loop reads CASTADRGEAFF. The CDR3 DNA follows: TGTGCCAGTACCGCGGACAGGGGTGAAGCTTTCTTT.

V and J are TRBV20-1 and TRBJ2-7; a possible D gene is TRBD1 (5 bases). V gave up 0 bases and J gave up 2 bases, with 14 bases separating them. The germline V gene encodes CDR1 DFQATT and CDR2 SNEGSKA (reference sequence). The CDR3 has 15 residues. In nucleotides, the CDR3 is TGCAGTGCTAGAGATCGCCCAGGGATTCCCTACGAGCAGTACTTC. As protein: CSARDRPGIPYEQYF.

J is TRBJ2-7 and V is TRBV29-1; D call uncertain. This CDR3 has 14 residues. CDR1 is SQVTM and CDR2 is ANQGSEA in the germline V gene. V lost 3 bases and J lost 3, with 15 bases in between. The CDR3 protein is CSVELKESIYEQYF. Written as DNA, the CDR3 is TGCAGCGTTGAGCTCAAGGAGTCTATCTACGAGCAGTACTTC.

This clonotype has just a few counts. V is TRBV29-1 and J is TRBJ1-1, with a possible D match to TRBD1 (6 bases). CDR1 and CDR2 from the germline V gene are SQVTM and ANQGSEA. CDR3 size: 10 residues. CDR3 residues: CSAGETEAFF. CDR3 DNA sequence: TGCAGTGCAGGGGAGACTGAAGCTTTCTTT. The full variable domain, with the rest looked up from reference TRBV29-1 and TRBJ1-1, is SAVISQKPSRDICQRGTSLTIQCQVDSQVTMMFWYRQQPGQSLTLIATANQGSEATYESGFVIDKFPISRPNLTFSTLTVSNMSPEDSSIYLCSAGETEAFFGQGTRLTVV.

The V call is TRBV2, the J call TRBJ2-7, with a possible D match to TRBD1 (5 bases). V was clipped by 3 bases and J by 3 bases, with 9 bases between them. The CDR3 length is 13 residues. Per the germline V gene, CDR1 is SNHLY and CDR2 is FYNNEI. As DNA, the CDR3 is TGTGCCAGCAGTGACAGGGTCAACTACGAGCAGTACTTC. This encodes CASSDRVNYEQYF.

This clonotype was seen repeatedly, ten times or more. V gene TRBV6-2 or TRBV6-3 combines with J gene TRBJ1-1, with D maybe TRBD1 (5 bases). This CDR3 comprises 15 residues. Trimming cost V 0 bases and J 5 bases, with 13 bases left between them. Germline V gene lookup returns CDR1 MNHEY and CDR2 SVGEGT. In DNA form, the CDR3 reads TGTGCCAGCAGTTACTCGACACCAGGGAGGACTGAAGCTTTCTTT. Amino acids: CASSYSTPGRTEAFF.

This clonotype was observed many times. V and J are TRBV3-1 and TRBJ2-3, with TRBD2 as a possible D gene (6 bases). This CDR3 is built from 14 residues. V was clipped by 0 bases and J by 9 bases, with 13 bases between them. Germline CDR1 is LGHDT and CDR2 is YNNKEL (reference sequence). The CDR3 loop is CASSQDRAGFTQYF. In DNA, the CDR3 is TGTGCCAGCAGCCAAGATCGGGCGGGGTTCACGCAGTATTTT.

This clonotype was detected only a few times. The genes are TRBV12-3 or TRBV12-4 and TRBJ2-1; 8 bases agree with TRBD2. The CDR3 totals 17 residues. After removal of 5 bases from V and 3 bases from J, the junction contained 12 bases not matched to a gene. CDR3 loop: CASSLERLAPIYNEQFF. CDR3 sequence (DNA): TGTGCCAGCAGTCTGGAACGACTAGCGCCTATCTACAATGAGCAGTTCTTC.

This clonotype was seen only a few times. The chain couples TRBV7-8 to TRBJ2-1, with 9 bases identical to TRBD2. J lost 9 bases, V lost 5 bases, and 8 bases had no gene match. The CDR3 length is 14 residues. The germline CDR1 and CDR2 sequences are SGHVS and FQNEAQ. CDR3 sequence: CASSRGLAYAEQFF. DNA of the CDR3: TGTGCCAGCAGCAGGGGACTAGCCTACGCTGAGCAGTTCTTC. Full variable domain (rest looked up from reference TRBV7-8 and TRBJ2-1): GAGVSQSPRYKVAKRGQDVALRCDPISGHVSLFWYQQALGQGPEFLTYFQNEAQLDKSGLPSDRFFAERPEGSVSTLKIQRTQQEDSAVYLCASSRGLAYAEQFFGPGTRLTVL.

This clonotype was counted between two and nine times. This sequence joins TRBV2 and TRBJ1-1; D perhaps matches TRBD1 (5 bases). Per germline, CDR1 SNHLY and CDR2 FYNNEI. This CDR3 spans 13 amino acids. The ends were cut back, 2 bases at V and 5 bases at J, with 9 bases in the middle. The CDR3: CASSERWGTEAFF. The CDR3 nucleotides read TGTGCCAGCAGTGAAAGATGGGGGACTGAAGCTTTCTTT. Looking up the rest from reference TRBV2 and TRBJ1-1 gives the full variable domain: EPEVTQTPSHQVTQMGQEVILRCVPISNHLYFYWYRQILGQKVEFLVSFYNNEISEKSEIFDDQFSVERPDGSNFTLKIRSTKLEDSAMYFCASSERWGTEAFFGQGTRLTVV.

This clonotype was observed a few times. The rearrangement links TRBV29-1 to TRBJ2-7; D ambiguous. Germline-derived CDR1 and CDR2 are SQVTM and ANQGSEA. CDR3 length: 13 amino acids. V lost 2 bases and J 5 bases, leaving 13 bases between the germline ends. As DNA, the CDR3 is TGCAGCGTTGAACTAATACAGCGTGACGAGCAGTACTTC. Protein product: CSVELIQRDEQYF.

This clonotype occurred a few times. The chain has TRBV20-1 and TRBJ2-1; a possible D gene is TRBD1 (6 bases). V dropped 6 bases and J dropped 3 bases, with 18 bases sitting between them. The length of the CDR3 is 15 residues. Per the germline V gene, CDR1 is DFQATT and CDR2 is SNEGSKA (reference sequence). The CDR3: CSAKHVTRGYNEQFF. CDR3 coding DNA: TGCAGTGCGAAACACGTAACCAGGGGCTACAATGAGCAGTTCTTC.

The chain carries TRBV20-1 and TRBJ1-4; 10 positions agree with TRBD1. The germline V gene encodes CDR1 DFQATT and CDR2 SNEGSKA (reference sequence). Trimming removed 1 base from V and 7 bases from J; junction bases left unmatched: 3. The CDR3 spans 14 residues. The CDR3 protein is CSARVTGGREKLFF. The CDR3 DNA sequence: TGCAGTGCTAGAGTGACAGGGGGCCGTGAAAAACTGTTTTTT.

This clonotype was counted only a few times. V gene TRBV12-3 or TRBV12-4 combines with J gene TRBJ1-3; no definite D call. The length of the CDR3 is 14 residues. V was pared by 1 base and J by 4 bases, with 8 bases between. CDR3 sequence: CASSLGEMGNTIYF. DNA for the CDR3: TGTGCCAGCAGTTTAGGAGAAATGGGAAACACCATATATTTT.

The genes are TRBV20-1 and TRBJ1-6; D is ambiguous. The CDR3 covers 12 residues. The germline V gene has CDR1 DFQATT and CDR2 SNEGSKA (reference sequence). V lost 7 bases and J 7 bases, leaving 11 bases between the germline ends. The CDR3 sequence: CSGVLENSPLHF. Written as DNA, the CDR3 is TGCAGTGGGGTCCTGGAAAATTCACCCCTCCACTTT.

This clonotype has a handful of counts. The genes are TRBV7-9 and TRBJ1-5; tentative D call: TRBD1 (5 bases). Germline CDR1 reads SEHNR; CDR2 reads FQNEAQ (reference sequence). The length of the CDR3 is 16 residues. V was trimmed by 4 bases and J by 0 bases, leaving 13 bases between them. Written as DNA, the CDR3 is TGTGCCAGCAGCTCCTCCGGGACGTATAGCAATCAGCCCCAGCATTTT. This sequence encodes CASSSSGTYSNQPQHF. Variable domain in full (rest from reference TRBV7-9 and TRBJ1-5): DTGVSQNPRHKITKRGQNVTFRCDPISEHNRLYWYRQTLGQGPEFLTYFQNEAQLEKSRLLSDRFSAERPKGSFSTLEIQRTEQGDSAMYLCASSSSGTYSNQPQHFGDGTRLSIL.

The CDR3 sequence: CASSLTADREQFF. In DNA form, the CDR3 reads TGCGCCAGCAGCTTGACGGCAGACAGGGAGCAGTTCTTC. The chain combines TRBV5-1 with TRBJ2-1; D perhaps matches TRBD1 (6 bases). The CDR3 has 13 residues. Germline-derived CDR1 and CDR2 are SGHRS and YFSETQ. V was clipped by 1 base and J by 10 bases, with 12 bases between them.

This clonotype was detected a few times. The chain recombines TRBV12-3 or TRBV12-4 with TRBJ1-5; D not resolved. The CDR3 extends over 15 amino acids. V was trimmed by 1 base and J by 0 bases, leaving 7 bases between them. CDR3 sequence reads: CASSLGSDSNQPQHF. In nucleotides, the CDR3 is TGTGCCAGCAGTTTAGGCAGCGATAGCAATCAGCCCCAGCATTTT.